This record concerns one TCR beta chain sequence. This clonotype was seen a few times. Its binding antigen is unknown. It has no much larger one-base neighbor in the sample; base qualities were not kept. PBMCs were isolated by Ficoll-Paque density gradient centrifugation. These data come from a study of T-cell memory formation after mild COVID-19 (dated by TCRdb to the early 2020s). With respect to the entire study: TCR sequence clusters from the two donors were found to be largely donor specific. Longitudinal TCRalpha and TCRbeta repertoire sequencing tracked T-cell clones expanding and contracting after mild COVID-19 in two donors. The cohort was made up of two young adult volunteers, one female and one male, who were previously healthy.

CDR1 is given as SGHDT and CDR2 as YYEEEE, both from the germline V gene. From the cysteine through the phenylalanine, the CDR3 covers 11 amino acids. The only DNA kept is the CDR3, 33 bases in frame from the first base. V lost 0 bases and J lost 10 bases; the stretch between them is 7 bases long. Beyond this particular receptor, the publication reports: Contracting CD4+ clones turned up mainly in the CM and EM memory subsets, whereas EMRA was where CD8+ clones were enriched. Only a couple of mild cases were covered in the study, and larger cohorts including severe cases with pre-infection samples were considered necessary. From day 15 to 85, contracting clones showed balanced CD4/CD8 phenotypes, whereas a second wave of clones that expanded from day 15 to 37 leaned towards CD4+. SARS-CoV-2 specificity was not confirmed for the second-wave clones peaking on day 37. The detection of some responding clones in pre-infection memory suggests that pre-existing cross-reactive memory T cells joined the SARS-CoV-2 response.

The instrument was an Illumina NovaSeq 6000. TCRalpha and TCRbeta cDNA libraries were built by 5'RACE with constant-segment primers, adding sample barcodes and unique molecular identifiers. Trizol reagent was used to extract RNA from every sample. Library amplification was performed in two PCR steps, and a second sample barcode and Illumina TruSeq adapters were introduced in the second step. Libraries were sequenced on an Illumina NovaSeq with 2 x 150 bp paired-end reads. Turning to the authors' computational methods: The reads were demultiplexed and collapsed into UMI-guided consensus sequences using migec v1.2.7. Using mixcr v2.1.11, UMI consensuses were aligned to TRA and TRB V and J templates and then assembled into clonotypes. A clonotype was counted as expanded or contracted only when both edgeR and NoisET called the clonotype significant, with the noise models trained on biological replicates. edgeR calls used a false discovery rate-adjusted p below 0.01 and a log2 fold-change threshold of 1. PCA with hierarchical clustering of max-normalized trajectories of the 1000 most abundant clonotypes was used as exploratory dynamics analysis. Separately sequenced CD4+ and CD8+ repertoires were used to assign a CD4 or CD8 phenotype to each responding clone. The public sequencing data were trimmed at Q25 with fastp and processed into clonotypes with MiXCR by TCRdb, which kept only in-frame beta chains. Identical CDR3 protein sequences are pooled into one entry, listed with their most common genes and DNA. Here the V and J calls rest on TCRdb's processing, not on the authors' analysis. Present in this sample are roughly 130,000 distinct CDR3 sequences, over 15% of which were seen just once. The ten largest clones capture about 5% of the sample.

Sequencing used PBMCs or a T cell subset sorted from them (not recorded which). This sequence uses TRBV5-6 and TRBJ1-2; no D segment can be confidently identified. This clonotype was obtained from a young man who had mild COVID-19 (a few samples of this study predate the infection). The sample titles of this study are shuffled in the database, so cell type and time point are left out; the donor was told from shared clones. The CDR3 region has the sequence CASSLEVVYTF. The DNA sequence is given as TGTGCCAGCAGCTTGGAGGTGGTCTACACCTTC.